This paragraph covers one T cell receptor (beta chain) sequence. Its target is not known. Data came from immunoSEQ multiplex PCR; TCRdb stores just in-frame clones and leaves some out. The data contain 15,000 to 20,000 clones, 84% of them seen just once; the ten biggest clones take up about 1.5%. Germline V lookup: CDR1 MNHEY, CDR2 SMNVEV (reference sequence). V was clipped by 2 bases and J by 3 bases, with 9 bases between them. The CDR3 sequence is 14 residues long. The sample originates from a study of PD-1 blockade in mismatch repair-deficient tumors. Study conclusions and caveats: Tumor-resident clones, often absent from pretreatment blood, expanded after pembrolizumab and then contracted.

The rearrangement joins TRBV27 to TRBJ2-3; the D gene is possibly TRBD2 (6 bases). Material: PBMCs, obtained less than 25 weeks after starting pembrolizumab. The source is an adult with mismatch repair-deficient cancer. The CDR3 DNA follows: TGTGCCAGCAGTTTAGGCCTAGCGACAGATACGCAGTATTTT. Protein: CASSLGLATDTQYF.